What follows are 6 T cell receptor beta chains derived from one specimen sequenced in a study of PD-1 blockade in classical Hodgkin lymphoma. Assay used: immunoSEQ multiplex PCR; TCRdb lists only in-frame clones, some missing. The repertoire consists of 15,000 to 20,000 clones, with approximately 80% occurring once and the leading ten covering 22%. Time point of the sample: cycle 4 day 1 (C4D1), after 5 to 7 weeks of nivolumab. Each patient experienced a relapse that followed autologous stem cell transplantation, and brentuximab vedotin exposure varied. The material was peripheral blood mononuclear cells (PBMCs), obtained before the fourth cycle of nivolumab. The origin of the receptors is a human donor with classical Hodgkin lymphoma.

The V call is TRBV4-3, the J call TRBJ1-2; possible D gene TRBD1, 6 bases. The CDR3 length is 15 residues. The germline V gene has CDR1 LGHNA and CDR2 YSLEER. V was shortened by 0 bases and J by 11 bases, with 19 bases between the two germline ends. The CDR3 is CASSQDSYQGMGYTF. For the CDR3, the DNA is TGCGCCAGCAGCCAAGATTCGTACCAGGGGATGGGGTACACCTTC.

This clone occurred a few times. The CDR3 DNA is TGTGCCAGCAGCCCTGACAGCTATGGCTACACCTTC. This gives the protein CASSPDSYGYTF. The rearrangement joins TRBV7-2 to TRBJ1-2; TRBD1 might be the D (5 bases). Trimming removed 5 bases at V and 4 bases at J, with 8 bases between. Per the germline V gene, CDR1 is SGHTA and CDR2 is FQGNSA. The CDR3 is 12 residues long.

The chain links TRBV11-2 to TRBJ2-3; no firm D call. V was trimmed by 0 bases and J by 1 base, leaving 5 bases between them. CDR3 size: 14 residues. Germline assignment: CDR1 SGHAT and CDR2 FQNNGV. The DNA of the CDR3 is TGTGCCAGCAGCTTAGAGTCCGGCACAGATACGCAGTATTTT. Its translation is CASSLESGTDTQYF.

The CDR3 DNA follows: TGCAGTGCTAGCATCGGGGCTTTCTTT. Its translation: CSASIGAFF. This chain uses TRBV20-1 with TRBJ1-1; no clear D gene. This CDR3 has 9 amino acids. Germline V gene sequence: CDR1 DFQATT, CDR2 SNEGSKA (reference sequence). V was clipped by 3 bases and J by 11 bases, with 7 bases between them.

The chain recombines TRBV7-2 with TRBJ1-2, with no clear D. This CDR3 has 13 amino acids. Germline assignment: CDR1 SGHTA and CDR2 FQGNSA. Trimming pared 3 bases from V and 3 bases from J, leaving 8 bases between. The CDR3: CASSFQVDYGYTF. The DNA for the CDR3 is TGTGCCAGCAGCTTTCAGGTTGACTATGGCTACACCTTC.

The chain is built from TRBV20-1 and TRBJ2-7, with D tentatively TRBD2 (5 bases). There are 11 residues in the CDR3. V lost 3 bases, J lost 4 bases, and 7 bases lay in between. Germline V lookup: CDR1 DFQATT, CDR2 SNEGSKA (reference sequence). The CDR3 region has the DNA TGCAGTGCTAGTGGCGGGTACGAGCAGTACGTC. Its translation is CSASGGYEQYV.